This TCR beta chain was observed in a study of shared clonotypes between healthy human individuals. Repertoires were generated with immunoSEQ multiplex PCR, while TCRdb's copy carries only in-frame clones and drops some. Of over a million clones in the sample, 75% to 80% are singletons; the top ten hold under 0.8%. This clone was seen only a few times. V shed 8 bases and J shed 0 bases, with 10 bases lying between them. The germline V gene has CDR1 KGHSH and CDR2 LQKENI. The CDR3 extends over 14 amino acids. The rearrangement uses TRBV18 and TRBJ2-2; D not certain. This clonotype was sampled from a man aged 18 to 30 in good health. Some clones in this sample may be carry-over from other donors' samples. Material: memory CD4+ T cells from PBMCs. The subset was: CD45RA-negative fraction. The CDR3 loop reads CASPRDSNTGELFF. Here the CDR3 DNA reads TGTGCCAGCCCGAGAGACTCGAACACCGGGGAGCTGTTTTTT.